This T cell receptor beta chain was identified in a study of spatial heterogeneity in lung cancer. General study results and limits: In blood, ubiquitous expanded tumor TCRs appeared more at resection than follow-up.

The sample holds a few counts of this clonotype. Its antigen is undetermined. Every individual TCR cDNA molecule carried its own unique molecular identifier, which allowed correction of PCR and sequencing errors. From the 5' RACE reads, TCRdb called clonotypes with MiXCR, one entry per CDR3 protein. The sample has 9,500 to 12,000 distinct CDR3 sequences; around a quarter are singletons. Specified time point: sample taken at primary tumor resection. TCRs were sequenced from unsorted whole RNA of tumor, nontumor lung or PBMC. A total of about 73 untreated early-stage non-small cell lung cancer patients served as donors. This sequence was found in a female donor with early-stage non-small cell lung cancer. Specimen: PBMCs, collected at surgery.

CDR3 sequence: CASRQGSYEQYF. In DNA, the CDR3 is TGTGCCAGCAGACAGGGCTCCTACGAGCAGTACTTC. The chain joins TRBV25-1 to TRBJ2-7; a possible D gene is TRBD1 (6 bases). Germline CDR1 is MGHDK and CDR2 is SYGVNS. The V end was cut by 6 bases, the J end by 0 bases, with 6 bases between. The CDR3 loop spans 12 amino acids.